This T cell receptor beta chain was found in a study of T cell repertoires in cytomegalovirus infection. As for the study in general: Selected CMV epitopes included recently identified HLA-C-restricted ones as well as well-studied HLA-B-restricted ones. Carrying CMV and the relevant HLA type showed in public TCR beta signatures. General study points: Carriers of CMV and the relevant HLA type were discriminated by public TCR beta frequency. Dominating the ex vivo response were HLA-C-restricted CMV-specific TCR beta clonotypes.

TCRdb re-analysed the reads in MiXCR, keeping a single row per CDR3 protein. The sample contains about 160,000 distinct CDR3 sequences, less than 25% of which appear only once. This clonotype was observed a handful of times. Its cognate antigen is unknown. The CDR3 runs to 16 residues. Per germline, CDR1 MNHNY and CDR2 SVGAGI (reference sequence). V gave up 3 bases and J gave up 0 bases; unmatched junction bases: 3. This TCR came from a human donor in good health (CMV status not recorded). Some clones in this sample may be carry-over from other donors' samples. The sample in question was CD8+ T cells from cultured PBMCs, obtained from culture after CMV antigen stimulation. The V call is TRBV6-6, the J call TRBJ1-5, with 9 bases that match TRBD1. The CDR3: CASSYGTGYSNQPQHF. In DNA, the CDR3 is TGTGCCAGCAGTTATGGGACAGGGTATAGCAATCAGCCCCAGCATTTT.